This T cell receptor beta chain came from a study of neurological immune-mediated disorders. Sorted libraries came from 1 million CD4+ or CD8+ T cells. Synthesis of cDNA used 5'RACE (with 10-nucleotide random UMIs). One entry per CDR3 protein, called by TCRdb with MiXCR from the 5' RACE reads. The sample holds some 41,000 distinct CDR3 sequences; around 13% are singletons and the top ten take roughly 3.6%. Germline CDR1 SQVTM, CDR2 ANQGSEA. The CDR3 is 13 residues long. V was shortened by 4 bases and J by 3 bases, with 9 bases between the two germline ends. Sequenced input: CD4+ T cells from blood. The V and J genes are TRBV29-1 and TRBJ2-2; D is unclear. The receptor's source is a woman aged 55 to 70 with HTLV-1-associated myelopathy (HAM/TSP). The CDR3 loop reads CSVADTDTGELFF. Here the CDR3 DNA reads TGCAGCGTTGCTGATACTGACACCGGGGAGCTGTTTTTT.